Given below is one T cell receptor beta chain in context. Its antigen is not identified. J lost 4 bases, V lost 10 bases, and 8 bases had no gene match. CDR3 size: 13 residues. Germline V gene data show CDR1 as MNHEY and CDR2 as SMNVEV (reference sequence). This sample was taken from a study of blood T cells in healthy people across ages. Study as a whole: Every two T cells gave about one barcoded beta molecule via template switching.

Study results and caveats: Diversity was estimated from one million T cells, and these estimates were considered underestimates. Observed TCR beta diversity showed a strong correlation with the percentage of naive T cells as measured by flow cytometry.

Together with a sample-barcoded 5' primer, a J-beta primer mix was included in a second PCR lasting about 7 to 11 cycles. Every sample gave at least 2.5 million paired-end reads containing CDR3. TCRdb re-derived calls from the 5' RACE reads in MiXCR, one entry per CDR3 protein. Of around 710,000 distinct CDR3 sequences in the sample, 43% are singletons; the top ten hold 20% to 25%. The receptor's source is an older woman in good health. The J gene is TRBJ1-2, the V gene TRBV27; 8 bases match TRBD1. Sequencing input: blood. The CDR3 is CATQGQGSYGYTF. Here the CDR3 DNA reads TGTGCCACCCAAGGACAGGGTAGCTATGGCTACACCTTC.